A selection of T cell receptor beta chains follows, all from one sample in a study of glioma-infiltrating T cells. Using its own MiXCR run on the multiplex PCR reads, TCRdb lists one record per CDR3 protein. The sample holds approximately 400,000 distinct CDR3 sequences; 41% are singletons and the top ten take around 13%. The sequenced sample consisted of glioma tissue, nonneoplastic brain tissue, or PBMCs (not recorded which). Source of these receptors: a human donor with low-grade glioma or glioblastoma, undergoing nonglioma brain surgery, or in good health (not recorded which). Each CDR3 is given with its conserved first and last residue. The D gene is left open where the match is weak.

D	V	J	CDR3
TRBD2	TRBV12-3/TRBV12-4	TRBJ2-2	CASSLWSSGGTGELFF
TRBD1	TRBV27	TRBJ2-1	CASRRQGGVNERFF
-	TRBV29-1	TRBJ2-7	CSVAGGWGEQYF
-	TRBV24-1	TRBJ2-3	CATSERRESTDTQYF
-	TRBV20-1	TRBJ2-7	CSARWGWEAVGEQYF
-	TRBV15	TRBJ1-1	CATSRGHVTEAFF
-	TRBV4-3	TRBJ2-3	CASSQDFAWDAADTQYF
TRBD1	TRBV10-3	TRBJ1-1	CAVQGDQDTEAFF
-	TRBV19	TRBJ1-1	CASGISHSMNTEAFF
-	TRBV2	TRBJ2-1	CASRDRERREVQWEQFF
-	TRBV20-1	TRBJ2-5	CSARETKYF
-	TRBV7-3	TRBJ1-1	CASSSYKNTEAFF
-	TRBV28	TRBJ1-5	CASSFASRDNQPQHF
TRBD1	TRBV25-1	TRBJ2-7	CASSEGTVTYERYF
TRBD1	TRBV28	TRBJ2-7	CASSAGGLRYEQYF
-	TRBV29-1	TRBJ1-1	CSARGSRGEAFF